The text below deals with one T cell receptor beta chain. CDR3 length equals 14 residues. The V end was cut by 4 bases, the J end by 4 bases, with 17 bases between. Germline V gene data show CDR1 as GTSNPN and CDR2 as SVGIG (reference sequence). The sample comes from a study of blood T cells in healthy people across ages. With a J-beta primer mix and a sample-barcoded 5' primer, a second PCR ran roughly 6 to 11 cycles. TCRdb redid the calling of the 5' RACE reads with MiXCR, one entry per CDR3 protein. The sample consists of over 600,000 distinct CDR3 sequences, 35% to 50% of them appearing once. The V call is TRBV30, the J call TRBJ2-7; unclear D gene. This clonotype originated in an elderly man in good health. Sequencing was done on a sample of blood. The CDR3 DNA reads TGTGCCTGGACTGACACAAGGAAGGGTTACGAGCAGTACTTC. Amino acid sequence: CAWTDTRKGYEQYF.